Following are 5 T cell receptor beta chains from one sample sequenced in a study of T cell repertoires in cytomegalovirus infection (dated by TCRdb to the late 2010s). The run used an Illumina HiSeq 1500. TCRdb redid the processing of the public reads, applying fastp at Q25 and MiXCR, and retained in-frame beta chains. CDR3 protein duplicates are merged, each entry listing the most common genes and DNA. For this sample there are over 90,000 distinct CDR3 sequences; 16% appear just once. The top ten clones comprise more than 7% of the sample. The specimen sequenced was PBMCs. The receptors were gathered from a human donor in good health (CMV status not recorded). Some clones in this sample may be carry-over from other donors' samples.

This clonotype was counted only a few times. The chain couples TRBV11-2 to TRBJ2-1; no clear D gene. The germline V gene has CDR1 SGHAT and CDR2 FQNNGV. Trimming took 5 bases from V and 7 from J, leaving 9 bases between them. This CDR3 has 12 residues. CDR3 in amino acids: CASSRFVNEQFF. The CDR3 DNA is TGTGCCAGCAGCCGCTTCGTTAATGAGCAGTTCTTC.

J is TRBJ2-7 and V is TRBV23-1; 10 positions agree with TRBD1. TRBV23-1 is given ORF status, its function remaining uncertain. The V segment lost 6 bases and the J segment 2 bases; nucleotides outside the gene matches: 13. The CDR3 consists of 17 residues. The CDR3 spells CASSRDRGYWGPYEQYF. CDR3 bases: TGCGCCAGCAGCAGGGACAGGGGCTACTGGGGCCCCTACGAGCAGTACTTC.

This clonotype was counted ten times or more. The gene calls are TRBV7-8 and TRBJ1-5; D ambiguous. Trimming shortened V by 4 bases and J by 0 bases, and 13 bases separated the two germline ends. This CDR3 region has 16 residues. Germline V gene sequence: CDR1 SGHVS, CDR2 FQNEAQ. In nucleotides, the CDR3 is TGTGCCAGCAGCTCACGACATTTGTCTAGCAATCAGCCCCAGCATTTT. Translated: CASSSRHLSSNQPQHF.

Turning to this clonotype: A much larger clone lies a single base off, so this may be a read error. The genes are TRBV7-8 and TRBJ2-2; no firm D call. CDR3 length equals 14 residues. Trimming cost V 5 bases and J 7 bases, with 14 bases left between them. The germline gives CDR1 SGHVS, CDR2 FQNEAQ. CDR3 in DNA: TGTGCCAGCAGCCCCGCGCCGATATACGGGGAGCTGTTTTTT. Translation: CASSPAPIYGELFF. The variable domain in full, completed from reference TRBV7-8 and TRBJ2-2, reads GAGVSQSPRYKVAKRGQDVALRCDPISGHVSLFWYQQALGQGPEFLTYFQNEAQLDKSGLPSDRFFAERPEGSVSTLKIQRTQQEDSAVYLCASSPAPIYGELFFGEGSRLTVL.

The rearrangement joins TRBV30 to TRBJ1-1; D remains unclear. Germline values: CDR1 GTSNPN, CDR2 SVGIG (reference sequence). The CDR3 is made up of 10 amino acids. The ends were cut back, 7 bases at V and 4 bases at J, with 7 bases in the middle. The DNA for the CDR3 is TGTGCCTCGGTTATCACTGAAGCTTTCTTT. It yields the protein CASVITEAFF.